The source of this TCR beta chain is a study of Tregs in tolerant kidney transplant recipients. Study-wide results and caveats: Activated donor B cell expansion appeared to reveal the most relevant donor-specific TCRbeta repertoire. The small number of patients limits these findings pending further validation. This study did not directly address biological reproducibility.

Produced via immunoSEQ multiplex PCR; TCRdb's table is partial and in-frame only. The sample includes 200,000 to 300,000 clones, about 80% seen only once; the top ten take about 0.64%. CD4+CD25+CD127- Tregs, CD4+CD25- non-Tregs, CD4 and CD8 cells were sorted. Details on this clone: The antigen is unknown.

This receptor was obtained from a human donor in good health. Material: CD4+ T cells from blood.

The CDR3 coding sequence is TGTGCCAGCAGTTACATTGGGGGGTCGGGCTACACCTTC. Protein: CASSYIGGSGYTF. The rearrangement uses TRBV6-6 and TRBJ1-2, with D possibly matching TRBD1 (5 bases). Germline CDR1 is MNHNY and CDR2 is SVGAGI (reference sequence). Trimming left V 2 bases short and J 8 bases short, with 12 bases between. The CDR3 is made up of 13 amino acids.